This T cell receptor (beta chain) comes out of a study of blood T cell repertoires in COVID-19 (dated by TCRdb to about 2020). The study in broad terms: Collaborator samples came from the United States, Italy and Spain and covered acute and convalescent phases of COVID-19. The material from the prospective study consisted of cDNA or gDNA derived from T cells, B-cell-depleted T cells, or PBMCs. The dataset comprised deeply sampled blood TCRbeta repertoires from subjects exposed to, actively infected with, or recovered from COVID-19. The repertoires were released in a freely available public database meant as a resource for research on the immune response to SARS-CoV-2. Samples were obtained from the ongoing ImmuneRACE study (first 160 participants) and from 1,200 or so subjects provided by 6 global collaborators. A de-identified subject ID, COVID-19 status, age in years and sex were almost always included in the sample metadata. Where HLA class I and class II types were available, the types were taken from metadata supplied by the sample provider, not from assay-based typing. Results the study describes overall, beyond this receptor: How much clinical and demographic metadata was included differed by source and by participant, and the metadata was provided uncurated.

TCRbeta CDR3 regions were amplified from genomic DNA by means of the immunoSEQ Assay, a bias-controlled multiplex PCR. The published analysis was carried out like this. Within the assay, amplification of reference gene primers was used to estimate how many nucleated cells each sample contained. Sequence reads were collapsed and filtered to measure the absolute abundance of every unique TCRbeta CDR3 rearrangement. Productive Simpson clonality was computed per sample as the square root of Simpson's diversity index over productive rearrangements. TCRdb limited this immuneACCESS table to in-frame rearrangements with V and J called. A share of clones is missing; checked studies link under half to unresolved V genes, and the rest is unexplained. V and J calls and clone size are given by that table; D and trimming were obtained from the DNA. The sample records 100,000 to 150,000 clones, about 81% of which are singletons. The ten largest clones take up roughly 4% of the sample.

Collaborating institutions collected whole blood in K2EDTA tubes following their own protocols. Collaborator samples were shipped for TCRbeta analysis as frozen whole blood, isolated PBMCs, or DNA extracted from either sample type. From its cysteine to its phenylalanine, the CDR3 spans 15 amino acids. Kept here is only the CDR3 DNA, which spans 45 bases and is read in frame from base 1. The germline V gene supplies CDR1 MGHRA and CDR2 YSYEKL. For this chain, trimming is 1 base at the V end and 0 bases at the J end, and the number of junction bases without a gene match is 1. Regarding this clone: The antigen it binds to is not known. No much larger clone exists at a distance of one base, and base qualities are not known.

This TCR came from a woman aged 45-65 years with acute or convalescent COVID-19. The sample consisted of peripheral blood. The chain links TRBV4-1 with TRBJ2-7, with 9 bases matching TRBD1. The CDR3 amino acid sequence is: CASSQAGQGSYEQYF. The bases read TGCGCCAGCAGCCAAGCGGGACAGGGCTCCTACGAGCAGTACTTC.